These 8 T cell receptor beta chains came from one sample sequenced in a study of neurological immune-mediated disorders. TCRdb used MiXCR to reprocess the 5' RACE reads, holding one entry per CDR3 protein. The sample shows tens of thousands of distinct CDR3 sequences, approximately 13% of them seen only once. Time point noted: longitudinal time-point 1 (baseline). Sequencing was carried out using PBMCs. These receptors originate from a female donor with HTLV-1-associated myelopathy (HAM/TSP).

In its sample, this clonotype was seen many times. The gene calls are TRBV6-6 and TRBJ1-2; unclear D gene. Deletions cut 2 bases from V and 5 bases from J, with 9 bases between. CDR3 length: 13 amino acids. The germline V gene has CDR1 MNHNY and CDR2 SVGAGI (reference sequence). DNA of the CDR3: TGTGCCAGCAGTTACGGGCAGGAGTATGGCTACACCTTC. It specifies CASSYGQEYGYTF.

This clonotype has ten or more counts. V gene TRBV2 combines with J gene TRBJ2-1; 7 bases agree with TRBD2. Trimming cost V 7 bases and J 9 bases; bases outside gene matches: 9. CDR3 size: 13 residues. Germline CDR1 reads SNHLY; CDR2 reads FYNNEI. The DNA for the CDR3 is TGTGCCAGCACGGGGGGAAGGTCAATTGAGCAGTTCTTC. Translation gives CASTGGRSIEQFF.

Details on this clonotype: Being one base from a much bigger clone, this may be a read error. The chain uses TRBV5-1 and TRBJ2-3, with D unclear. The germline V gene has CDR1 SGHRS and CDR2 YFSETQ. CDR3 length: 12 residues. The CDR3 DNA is TGCGCCAGCAGCTTGGGGCGAGATAAGCAGTATTTT. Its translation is CASSLGRDKQYF.

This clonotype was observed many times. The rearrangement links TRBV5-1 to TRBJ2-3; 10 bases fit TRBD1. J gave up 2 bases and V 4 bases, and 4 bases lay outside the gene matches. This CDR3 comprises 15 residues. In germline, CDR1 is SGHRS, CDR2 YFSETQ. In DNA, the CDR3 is TGCGCCAGCAGCACGGGACAGGGGTACACAGATACGCAGTATTTT. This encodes CASSTGQGYTDTQYF.

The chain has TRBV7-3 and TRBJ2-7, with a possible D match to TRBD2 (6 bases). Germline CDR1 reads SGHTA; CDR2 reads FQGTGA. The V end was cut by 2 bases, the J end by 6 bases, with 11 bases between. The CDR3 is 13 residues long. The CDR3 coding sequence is TGTGCCAGCAGCTTAGTACTAGCCGGCGAGCAGTACTTC. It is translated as CASSLVLAGEQYF.

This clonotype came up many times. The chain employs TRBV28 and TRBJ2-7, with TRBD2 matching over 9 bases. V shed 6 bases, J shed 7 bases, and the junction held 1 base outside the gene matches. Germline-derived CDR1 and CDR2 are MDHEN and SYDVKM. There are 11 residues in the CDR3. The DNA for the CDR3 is TGTGCCAGCAGGGCGGGGGGGGAGCAGTACTTC. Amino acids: CASRAGGEQYF.

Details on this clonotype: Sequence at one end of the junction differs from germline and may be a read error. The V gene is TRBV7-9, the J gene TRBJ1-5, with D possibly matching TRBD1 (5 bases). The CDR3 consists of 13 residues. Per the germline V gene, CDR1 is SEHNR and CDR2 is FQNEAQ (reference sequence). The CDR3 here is CANSLSGDQPQHF. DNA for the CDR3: TGTGCCAACAGCCTATCGGGGGACCAGCCCCAGCATTTT.

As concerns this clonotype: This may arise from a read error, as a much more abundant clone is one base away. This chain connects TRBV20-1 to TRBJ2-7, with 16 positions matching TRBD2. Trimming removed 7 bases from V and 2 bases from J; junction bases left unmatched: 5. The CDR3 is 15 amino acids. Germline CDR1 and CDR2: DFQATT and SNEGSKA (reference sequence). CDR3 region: CSDTGTSGGAYEQYF. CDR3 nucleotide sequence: TGCAGTGATACCGGGACTAGCGGGGGGGCCTACGAGCAGTACTTC.